These T cell receptor beta chains were read from a single sample in a study of blood T cell repertoires in COVID-19. Produced via immunoSEQ multiplex PCR; TCRdb's table is partial and in-frame only. The table lists about 130,000 clones, roughly 72% of them singletons. Input material: peripheral blood. The source is a human donor in a cohort sampled during active COVID-19. CDR3s include the opening cysteine and the closing phenylalanine or tryptophan. Each record gives: clone size, V gene, D gene, J gene, CDR3 DNA, CDR3 protein. The D gene is left open where the match is weak. Expanded clones are given a class, and other clones once, few, many or no size at all.

NA	TRBV29-1	NA	TRBJ1-4	TGCAGCGTTCAGGGGTGGGATGAAAAACTGTTTTTT	CSVQGWDEKLFF
NA	TRBV11-2	NA	TRBJ2-6	TGTGCCAGCAGCTTCTTCAGGGTCTCTGGGGCCAACGTCCTGACTTTC	CASSFFRVSGANVLTF
NA	TRBV4-1	NA	TRBJ1-2	TGCGCCAGCAGCCAGGGGGGACGCGTGCTCGGCTACACCTTC	CASSQGGRVLGYTF
NA	TRBV7-3	TRBD2	TRBJ2-5	TGTGCCAGCAGCTTAAAACCCCGGGGACTAGCGGGGGAAGAGACCCAGTACTTC	CASSLKPRGLAGEETQYF
NA	TRBV30	NA	TRBJ1-4	TGTGCCTGGAGTCCCGGCAGGGAAAATGAAAAACTGTTTTTT	CAWSPGRENEKLFF
NA	TRBV18	NA	TRBJ1-6	TGTGCCAGCTCACCAATAACCGCAAGGAGTTCACCCCTCCACTTT	CASSPITARSSPLHF
NA	TRBV4-1	NA	TRBJ1-5	TGCGCCAGCAGTGAACCGGGGTATCAGCCCCAGCATTTT	CASSEPGYQPQHF
NA	TRBV11-2	NA	TRBJ2-7	TGTGCCAGCAGCTCTTACAGGGCAGTCTTTGCCTACGAGCAGTACTTC	CASSSYRAVFAYEQYF
NA	TRBV19	NA	TRBJ1-5	TGTGCCAGTAGTATAGCCGGTACAGGGTTTCAGCCCCAGCATTTT	CASSIAGTGFQPQHF
few	TRBV7-8	NA	TRBJ2-2	TGTGCCAGCAGCTCGAGACTAGGGTATTCGGCCGGGGAGCTGTTTTTT	CASSSRLGYSAGELFF
once	TRBV12-5	TRBD1	TRBJ2-3	TGTGCTAGTGGTTTGGACGGGACAGAAAGCACAGATACGCAGTATTTT	CASGLDGTESTDTQYF
once	TRBV18	NA	TRBJ1-3	TGTGCCAGCTCTCCACCAGAGGCGGAGACTGGAAACACCATATATTTT	CASSPPEAETGNTIYF
NA	TRBV19	NA	TRBJ2-5	TGTGCCAGTAGTATGGGCAGACAAGAGACCCAGTACTTC	CASSMGRQETQYF
NA	TRBV2	TRBD2	TRBJ2-7	TGTGCCAGAAAAAGACTAGCGGGGTCATACGAGCAGTACTTC	CARKRLAGSYEQYF